This T cell receptor (beta chain) stems from a study of blood T cells in healthy people across ages. Germline CDR1 LGHDT, CDR2 YNNKEL (reference sequence). The CDR3 runs 12 residues. V was trimmed by 4 bases and J by 11 bases, leaving 14 bases between them. Whole-study results and caveats: Per million T cells, TCR beta diversity dropped roughly linearly as age increased. More naive CD4+ cells and higher diversity marked long-lived donors relative to aged donors. Diversity figures derived from one million T cells were judged to underestimate the true value.

A J-beta primer mix and a sample-barcoded 5' primer were used in a second PCR of about 7 to 11 cycles. In TCRdb, the 5' RACE reads were re-called with MiXCR into one record per CDR3 protein. The data contain 800,000 to 1,000,000 distinct CDR3 sequences, roughly 43% of them singletons. In each sample, at least 6.5 million PBMCs were isolated. With regard to this clonotype: The antigen is not known.

The TCR originated in a young man in good health. What was sequenced was blood. The chain combines TRBV3-1 with TRBJ2-5, with D hard to call. The CDR3 DNA follows: TGTGCCAGCAGCCCCATAGGCAATGAGCAGTACTTC. Translating it yields CASSPIGNEQYF.